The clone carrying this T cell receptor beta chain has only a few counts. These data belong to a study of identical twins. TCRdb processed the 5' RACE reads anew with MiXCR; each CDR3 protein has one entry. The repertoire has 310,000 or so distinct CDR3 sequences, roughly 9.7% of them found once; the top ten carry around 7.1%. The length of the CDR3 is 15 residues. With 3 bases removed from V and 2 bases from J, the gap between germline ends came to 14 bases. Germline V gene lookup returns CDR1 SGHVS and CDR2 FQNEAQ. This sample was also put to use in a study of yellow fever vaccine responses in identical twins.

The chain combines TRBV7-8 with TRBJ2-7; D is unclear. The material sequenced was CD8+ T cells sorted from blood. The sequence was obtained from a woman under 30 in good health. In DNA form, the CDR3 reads TGTGCCAGCAGCTTGGACCTAACAGTTGCCTACGAGCAGTACTTC. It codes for CASSLDLTVAYEQYF. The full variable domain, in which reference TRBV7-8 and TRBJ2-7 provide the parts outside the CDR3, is GAGVSQSPRYKVAKRGQDVALRCDPISGHVSLFWYQQALGQGPEFLTYFQNEAQLDKSGLPSDRFFAERPEGSVSTLKIQRTQQEDSAVYLCASSLDLTVAYEQYFGPGTRLTVT.